This T cell receptor beta chain was captured in a study of cytomegalovirus exposure and HLA in healthy donors. With 60 Vbeta and 13 Jbeta primers, the PCR was carried out. The table came from immunoSEQ multiplex PCR; TCRdb's copy has only in-frame clones and leaves some out. The repertoire table contains 100,000 to 150,000 clones. Per the germline V gene, CDR1 is SNHLY and CDR2 is FYNNEI. The length of the CDR3 is 15 residues. The J segment lost 0 bases and the V segment lost 7 bases, leaving 3 bases of the junction unmatched. The sample consisted of PBMCs. The V call is TRBV2, the J call TRBJ2-7; 13 positions match TRBD2. The TCR sequence derives from a woman aged 40 to 50 in good health and CMV-seropositive. CDR3 coding DNA: TGTGCCAGCAAGGGACTAGCGGGAATCTCCTACGAGCAGTACTTC. Its translation is CASKGLAGISYEQYF.